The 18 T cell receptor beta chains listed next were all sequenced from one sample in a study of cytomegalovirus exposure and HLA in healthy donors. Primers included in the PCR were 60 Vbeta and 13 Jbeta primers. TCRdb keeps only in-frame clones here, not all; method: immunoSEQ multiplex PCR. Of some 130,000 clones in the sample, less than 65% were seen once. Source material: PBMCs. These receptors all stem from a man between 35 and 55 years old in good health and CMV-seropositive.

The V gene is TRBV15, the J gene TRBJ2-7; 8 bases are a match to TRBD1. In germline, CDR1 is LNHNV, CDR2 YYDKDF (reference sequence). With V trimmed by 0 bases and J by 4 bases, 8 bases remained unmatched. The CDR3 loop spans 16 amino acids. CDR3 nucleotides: TGTGCCACCAGCAGAGATCTAGGGACAGGATCTTACGAGCAGTACTTC. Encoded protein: CATSRDLGTGSYEQYF. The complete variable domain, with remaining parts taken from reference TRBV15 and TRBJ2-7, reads DAMVIQNPRYQVTQFGKPVTLSCSQTLNHNVMYWYQQKSSQAPKLLFHYYDKDFNNEADTPDNFQSRRPNTSFCFLDIRSPGLGDTAMYLCATSRDLGTGSYEQYFGPGTRLTVT.

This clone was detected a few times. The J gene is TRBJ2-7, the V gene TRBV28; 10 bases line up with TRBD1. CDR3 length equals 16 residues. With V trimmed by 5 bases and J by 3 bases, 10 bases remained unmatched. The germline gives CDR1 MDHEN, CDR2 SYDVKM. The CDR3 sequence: CASSRRGQGTDYEQYF. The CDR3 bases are TGTGCCAGCAGTCGGCGGGGACAGGGGACCGACTACGAGCAGTACTTC.

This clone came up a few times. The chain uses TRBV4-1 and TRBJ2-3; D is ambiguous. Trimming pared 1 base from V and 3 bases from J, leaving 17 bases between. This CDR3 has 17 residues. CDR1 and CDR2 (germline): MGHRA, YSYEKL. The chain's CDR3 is CASSQVGLGTSTDTQYF. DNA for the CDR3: TGCGCCAGCAGCCAAGTGGGTCTGGGCACAAGTACAGATACGCAGTATTTT.

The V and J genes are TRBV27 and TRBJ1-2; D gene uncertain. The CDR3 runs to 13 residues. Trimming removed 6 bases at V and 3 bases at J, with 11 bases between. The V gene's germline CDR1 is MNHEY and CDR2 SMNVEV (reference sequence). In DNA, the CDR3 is TGTGCCAGCAGACTTGACGGAGACTATGGCTACACCTTC. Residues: CASRLDGDYGYTF.

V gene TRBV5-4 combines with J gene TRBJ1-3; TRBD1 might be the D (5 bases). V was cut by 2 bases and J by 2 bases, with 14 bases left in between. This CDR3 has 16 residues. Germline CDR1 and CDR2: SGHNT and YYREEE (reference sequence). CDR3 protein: CASSLSRDGTGNTIYF. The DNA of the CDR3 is TGTGCCAGCAGCTTATCCAGGGATGGAACTGGAAACACCATATATTTT.

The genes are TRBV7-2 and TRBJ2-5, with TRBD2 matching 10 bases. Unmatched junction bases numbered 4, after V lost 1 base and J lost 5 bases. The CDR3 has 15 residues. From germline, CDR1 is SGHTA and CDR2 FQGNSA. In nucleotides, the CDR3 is TGTGCCAGCAGCTTAGTAGCGGGAGGAGAGGAGACCCAGTACTTC. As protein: CASSLVAGGEETQYF.

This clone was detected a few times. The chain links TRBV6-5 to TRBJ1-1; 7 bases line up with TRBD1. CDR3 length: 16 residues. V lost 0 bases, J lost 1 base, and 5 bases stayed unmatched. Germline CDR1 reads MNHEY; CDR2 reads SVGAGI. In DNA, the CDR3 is TGTGCCAGCAGTTACTCACAGGGGCCTTCGAACACTGAAGCTTTCTTT. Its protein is CASSYSQGPSNTEAFF.

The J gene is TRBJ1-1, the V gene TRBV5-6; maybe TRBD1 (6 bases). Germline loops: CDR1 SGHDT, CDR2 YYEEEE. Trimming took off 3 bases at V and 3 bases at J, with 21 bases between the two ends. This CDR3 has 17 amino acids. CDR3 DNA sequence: TGTGCCAGCAGCTCTGCGACAGGAATCCCGACGGACACTGAAGCTTTCTTT. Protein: CASSSATGIPTDTEAFF.

CDR3 DNA sequence: TGTGCCAGCAGCCAAGATCAACTAGCGGGAGGAGAGACCCAGTACTTC. It is translated as CASSQDQLAGGETQYF. V usage is TRBV4-2 and J usage is TRBJ2-5; 12 bases are shared with TRBD2. In germline, CDR1 is LGHNA, CDR2 YNFKEQ. The V and J ends lost 0 bases and 4 bases, in that order; junction bases with no gene match: 3. The CDR3 covers 16 residues.

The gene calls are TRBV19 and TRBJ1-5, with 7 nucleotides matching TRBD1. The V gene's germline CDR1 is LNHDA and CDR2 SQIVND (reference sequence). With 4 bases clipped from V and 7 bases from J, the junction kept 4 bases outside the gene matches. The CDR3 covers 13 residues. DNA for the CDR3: TGTGCCAGTAGTACGCAGGGGGAGCAGCCCCAGCATTTT. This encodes CASSTQGEQPQHF.

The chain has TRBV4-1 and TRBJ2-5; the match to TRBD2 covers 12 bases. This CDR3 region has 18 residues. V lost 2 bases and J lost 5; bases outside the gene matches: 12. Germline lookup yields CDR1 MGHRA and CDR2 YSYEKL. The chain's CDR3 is CASSQNGLAGSGPETQYF. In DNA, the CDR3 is TGCGCCAGCAGCCAAAACGGACTAGCGGGATCTGGCCCCGAGACCCAGTACTTC.

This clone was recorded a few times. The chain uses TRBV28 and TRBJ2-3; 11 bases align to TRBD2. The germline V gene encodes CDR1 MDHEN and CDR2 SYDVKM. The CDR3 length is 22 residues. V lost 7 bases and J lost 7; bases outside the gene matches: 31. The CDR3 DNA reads TGTGCCAGCACAAGTATATCCCCGGTGGTAGCGGGAGGGTTCTTCTTATCGAATACGCAGTATTTT. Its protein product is CASTSISPVVAGGFFLSNTQYF.

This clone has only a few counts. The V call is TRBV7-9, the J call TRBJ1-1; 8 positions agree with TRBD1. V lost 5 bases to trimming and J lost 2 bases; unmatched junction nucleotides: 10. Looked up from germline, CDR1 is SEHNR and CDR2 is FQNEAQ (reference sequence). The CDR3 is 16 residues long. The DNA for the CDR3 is TGTGCCAGCAGCCAGGGAAACAGGGGGGCCAACACTGAAGCTTTCTTT. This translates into CASSQGNRGANTEAFF.

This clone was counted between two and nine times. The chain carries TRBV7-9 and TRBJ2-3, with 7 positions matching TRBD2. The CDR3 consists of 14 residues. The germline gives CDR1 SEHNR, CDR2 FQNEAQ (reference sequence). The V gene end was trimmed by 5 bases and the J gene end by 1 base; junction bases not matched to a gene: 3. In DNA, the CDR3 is TGTGCCAGCAGCCCTGGGGGGGGCACAGATACGCAGTATTTT. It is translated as CASSPGGGTDTQYF.

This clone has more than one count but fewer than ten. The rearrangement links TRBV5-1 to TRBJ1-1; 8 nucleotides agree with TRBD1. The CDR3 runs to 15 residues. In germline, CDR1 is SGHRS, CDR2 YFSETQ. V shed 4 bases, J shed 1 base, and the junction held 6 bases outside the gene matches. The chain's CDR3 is CASSPGGTGNTEAFF. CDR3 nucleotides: TGCGCCAGCAGCCCGGGTGGGACAGGGAACACTGAAGCTTTCTTT.

This CDR3 is CASSPGTGRNEQYF. The CDR3 DNA reads as TGTGCCAGCAGTCCCGGGACAGGGCGGAACGAGCAGTACTTC. The chain links TRBV28 to TRBJ2-7; the match to TRBD1 covers 9 bases. This CDR3 spans 14 amino acids. With 5 bases clipped from V and 5 bases from J, the junction kept 7 bases outside the gene matches. The V gene's germline CDR1 is MDHEN and CDR2 SYDVKM. Using reference TRBV28 and TRBJ2-7 for the parts outside the CDR3, the full variable domain is DVKVTQSSRYLVKRTGEKVFLECVQDMDHENMFWYRQDPGLGLRLIYFSYDVKMKEKGDIPEGYSVSREKKERFSLILESASTNQTSMYLCASSPGTGRNEQYFGPGTRLTVT.

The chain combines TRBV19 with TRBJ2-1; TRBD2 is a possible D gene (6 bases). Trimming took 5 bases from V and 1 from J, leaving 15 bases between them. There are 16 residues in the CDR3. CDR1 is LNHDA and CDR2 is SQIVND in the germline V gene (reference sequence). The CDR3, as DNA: TGTGCCAGTAGTCCCCGGACGGCGGGGTCCTACAATGAGCAGTTCTTC. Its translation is CASSPRTAGSYNEQFF. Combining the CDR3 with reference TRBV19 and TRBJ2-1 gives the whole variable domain DGGITQSPKYLFRKEGQNVTLSCEQNLNHDAMYWYRQDPGQGLRLIYYSQIVNDFQKGDIAEGYSVSREKKESFPLTVTSAQKNPTAFYLCASSPRTAGSYNEQFFGPGTRLTVL.

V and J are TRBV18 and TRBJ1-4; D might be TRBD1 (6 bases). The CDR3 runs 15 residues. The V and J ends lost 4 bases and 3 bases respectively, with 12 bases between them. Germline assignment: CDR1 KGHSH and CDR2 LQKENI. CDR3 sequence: CASSLTGLPNEKLFF. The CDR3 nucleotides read TGTGCCAGCTCACTAACAGGGTTACCTAATGAAAAACTGTTTTTT.